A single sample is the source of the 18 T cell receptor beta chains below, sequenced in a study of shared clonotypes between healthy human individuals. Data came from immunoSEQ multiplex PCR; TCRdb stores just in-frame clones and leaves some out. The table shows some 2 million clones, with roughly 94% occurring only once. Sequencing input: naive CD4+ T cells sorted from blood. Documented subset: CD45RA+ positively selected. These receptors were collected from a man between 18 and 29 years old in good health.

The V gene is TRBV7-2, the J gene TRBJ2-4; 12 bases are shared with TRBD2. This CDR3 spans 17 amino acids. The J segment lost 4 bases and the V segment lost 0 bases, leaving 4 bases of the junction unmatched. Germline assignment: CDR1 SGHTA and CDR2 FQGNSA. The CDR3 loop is CASSLASLAGGKNIQYF. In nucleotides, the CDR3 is TGTGCCAGCAGCTTAGCGTCCCTAGCGGGGGGGAAAAACATTCAGTACTTC. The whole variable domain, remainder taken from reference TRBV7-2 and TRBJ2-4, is GAGVSQSPSNKVTEKGKDVELRCDPISGHTALYWYRQSLGQGLEFLIYFQGNSAPDKSGLPSDRFSAERTGGSVSTLTIQRTQQEDSAVYLCASSLASLAGGKNIQYFGAGTRLSVL.

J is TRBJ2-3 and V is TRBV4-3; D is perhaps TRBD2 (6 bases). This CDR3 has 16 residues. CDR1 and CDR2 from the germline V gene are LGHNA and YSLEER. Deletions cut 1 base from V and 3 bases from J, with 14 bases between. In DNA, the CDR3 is TGCGCCAGCAGCCAAGGAATGGGGGGAGTAACAGATACGCAGTATTTT. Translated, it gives CASSQGMGGVTDTQYF.

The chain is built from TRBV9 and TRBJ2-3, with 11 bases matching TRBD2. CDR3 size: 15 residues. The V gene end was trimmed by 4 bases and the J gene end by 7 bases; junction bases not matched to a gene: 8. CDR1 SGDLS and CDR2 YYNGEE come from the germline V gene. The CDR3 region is CASSPSGTSGYTQYF. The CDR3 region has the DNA TGTGCCAGCAGCCCTTCCGGGACTAGCGGCTATACGCAGTATTTT.

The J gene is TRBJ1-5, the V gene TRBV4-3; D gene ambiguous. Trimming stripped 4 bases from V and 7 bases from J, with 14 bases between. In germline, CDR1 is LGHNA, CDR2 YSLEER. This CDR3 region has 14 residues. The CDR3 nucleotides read TGCGCCAGCAGCCCCACCCTTGGGAGGCAGCCCCAGCATTTT. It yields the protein CASSPTLGRQPQHF.

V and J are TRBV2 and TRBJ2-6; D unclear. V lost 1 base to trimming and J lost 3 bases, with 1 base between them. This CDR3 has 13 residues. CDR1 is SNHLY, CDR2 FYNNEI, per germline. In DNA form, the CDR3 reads TGTGCCAGCAGTGAAGGTGGGGCCAACGTCCTGACTTTC. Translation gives CASSEGGANVLTF. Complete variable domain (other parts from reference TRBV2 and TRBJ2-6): EPEVTQTPSHQVTQMGQEVILRCVPISNHLYFYWYRQILGQKVEFLVSFYNNEISEKSEIFDDQFSVERPDGSNFTLKIRSTKLEDSAMYFCASSEGGANVLTFGAGSRLTVL.

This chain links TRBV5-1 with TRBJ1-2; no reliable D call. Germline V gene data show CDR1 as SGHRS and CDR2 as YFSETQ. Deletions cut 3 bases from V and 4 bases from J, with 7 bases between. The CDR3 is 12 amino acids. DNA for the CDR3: TGCGCCAGCAGCTCGGGCCCCTATGGCTACACCTTC. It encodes CASSSGPYGYTF.

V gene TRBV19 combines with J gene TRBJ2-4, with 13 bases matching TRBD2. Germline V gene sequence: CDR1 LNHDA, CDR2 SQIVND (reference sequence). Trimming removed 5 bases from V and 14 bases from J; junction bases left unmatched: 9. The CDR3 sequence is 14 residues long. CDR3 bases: TGTGCCAGTAGTCCCCTTGGACTAGCGGGGGACAAGTACTTC. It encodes CASSPLGLAGDKYF.

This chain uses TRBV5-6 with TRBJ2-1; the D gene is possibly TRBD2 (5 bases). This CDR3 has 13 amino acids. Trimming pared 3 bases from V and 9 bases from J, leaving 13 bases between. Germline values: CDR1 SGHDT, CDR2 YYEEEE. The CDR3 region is CASSSRLRGEQFF. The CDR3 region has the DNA TGTGCCAGCAGCTCTCGACTACGGGGTGAGCAGTTCTTC.

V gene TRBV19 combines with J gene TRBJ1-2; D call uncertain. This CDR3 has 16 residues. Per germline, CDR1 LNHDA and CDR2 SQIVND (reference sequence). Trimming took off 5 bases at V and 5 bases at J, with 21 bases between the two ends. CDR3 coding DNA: TGTGCCAGTAGTTTCAGCGAGATTATACAAACTTATGGCTACACCTTC. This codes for CASSFSEIIQTYGYTF.

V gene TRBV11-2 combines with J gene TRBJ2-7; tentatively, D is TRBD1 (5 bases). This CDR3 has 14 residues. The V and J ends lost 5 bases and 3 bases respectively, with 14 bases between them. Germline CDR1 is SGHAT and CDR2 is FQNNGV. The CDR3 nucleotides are TGTGCCAGCAGCGTAACAGGAAACCTCTACGAGCAGTACTTC. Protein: CASSVTGNLYEQYF.

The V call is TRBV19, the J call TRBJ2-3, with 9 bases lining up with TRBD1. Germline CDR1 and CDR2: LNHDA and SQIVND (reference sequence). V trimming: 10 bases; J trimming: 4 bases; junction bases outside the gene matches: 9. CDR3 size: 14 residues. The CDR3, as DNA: TGTGCCATAAAACCGGGACAGGGTTCAGATACGCAGTATTTT. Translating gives CAIKPGQGSDTQYF.

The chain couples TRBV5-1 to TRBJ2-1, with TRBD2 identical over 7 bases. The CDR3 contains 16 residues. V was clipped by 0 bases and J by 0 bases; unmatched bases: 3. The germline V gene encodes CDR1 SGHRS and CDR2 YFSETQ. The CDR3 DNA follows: TGCGCCAGCAGCTTGGATACGGGGGGCTCCTACAATGAGCAGTTCTTC. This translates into CASSLDTGGSYNEQFF.

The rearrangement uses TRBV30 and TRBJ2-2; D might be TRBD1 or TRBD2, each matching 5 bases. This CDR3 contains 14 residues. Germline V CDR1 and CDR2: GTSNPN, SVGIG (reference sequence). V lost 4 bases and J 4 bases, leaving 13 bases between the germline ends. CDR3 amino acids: CAWIGERGTGELFF. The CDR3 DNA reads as TGTGCCTGGATTGGGGAGAGGGGCACCGGGGAGCTGTTTTTT.

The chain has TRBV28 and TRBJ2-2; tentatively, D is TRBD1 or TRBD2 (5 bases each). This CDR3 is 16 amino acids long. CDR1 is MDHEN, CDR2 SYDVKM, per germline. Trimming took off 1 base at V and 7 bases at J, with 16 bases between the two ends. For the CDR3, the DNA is TGTGCCAGCAGTTTATTGGGCAGGGAGTTCAGCGGGGAGCTGTTTTTT. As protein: CASSLLGREFSGELFF.

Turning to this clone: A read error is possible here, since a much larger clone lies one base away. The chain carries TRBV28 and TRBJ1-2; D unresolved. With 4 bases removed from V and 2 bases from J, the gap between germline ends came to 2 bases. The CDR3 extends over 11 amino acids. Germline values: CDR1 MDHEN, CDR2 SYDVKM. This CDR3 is CASSWNYGYTF. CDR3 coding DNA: TGTGCCAGCAGTTGGAACTATGGCTACACCTTC.

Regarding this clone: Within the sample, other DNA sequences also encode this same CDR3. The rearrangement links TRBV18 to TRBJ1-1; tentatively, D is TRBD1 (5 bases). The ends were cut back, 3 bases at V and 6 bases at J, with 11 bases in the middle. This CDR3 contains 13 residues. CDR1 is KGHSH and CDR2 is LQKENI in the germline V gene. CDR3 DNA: TGTGCCAGCTCACCTGGGGGAGGCGCTGAAGCTTTCTTT. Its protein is CASSPGGGAEAFF.

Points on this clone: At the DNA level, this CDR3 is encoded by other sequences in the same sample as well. The CDR3 region is CASSPGREGTEAFF. The CDR3 coding sequence is TGTGCCAGCTCACCCGGACGGGAGGGCACTGAAGCTTTCTTT. The genes are TRBV18 and TRBJ1-1; unclear D gene. Germline V CDR1 and CDR2: KGHSH, LQKENI. This CDR3 contains 14 residues. V was cut by 3 bases and J by 4 bases, with 12 bases left in between.

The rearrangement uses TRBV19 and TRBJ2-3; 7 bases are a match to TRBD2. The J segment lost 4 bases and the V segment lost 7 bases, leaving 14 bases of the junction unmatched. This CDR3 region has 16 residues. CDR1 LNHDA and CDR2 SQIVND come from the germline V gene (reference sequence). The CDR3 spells CASTDGTNPLSDTQYF. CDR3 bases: TGTGCCAGTACTGACGGGACTAACCCTTTATCAGATACGCAGTATTTT.